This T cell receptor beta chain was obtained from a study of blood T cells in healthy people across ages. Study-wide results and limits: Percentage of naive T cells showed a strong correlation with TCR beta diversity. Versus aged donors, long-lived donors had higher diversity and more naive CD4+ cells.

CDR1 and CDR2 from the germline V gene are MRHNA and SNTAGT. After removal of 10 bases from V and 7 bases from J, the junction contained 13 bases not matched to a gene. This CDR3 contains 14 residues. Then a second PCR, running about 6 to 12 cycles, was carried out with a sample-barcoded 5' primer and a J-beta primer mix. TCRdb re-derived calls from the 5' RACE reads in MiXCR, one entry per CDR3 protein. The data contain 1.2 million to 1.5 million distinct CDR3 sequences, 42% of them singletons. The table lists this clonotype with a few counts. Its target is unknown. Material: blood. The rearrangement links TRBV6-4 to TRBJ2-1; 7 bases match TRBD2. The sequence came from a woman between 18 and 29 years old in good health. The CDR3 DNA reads TGTGCCACCGCCCGGGACTACCTTAGGAATGAGCAGTTCTTC. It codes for CATARDYLRNEQFF.